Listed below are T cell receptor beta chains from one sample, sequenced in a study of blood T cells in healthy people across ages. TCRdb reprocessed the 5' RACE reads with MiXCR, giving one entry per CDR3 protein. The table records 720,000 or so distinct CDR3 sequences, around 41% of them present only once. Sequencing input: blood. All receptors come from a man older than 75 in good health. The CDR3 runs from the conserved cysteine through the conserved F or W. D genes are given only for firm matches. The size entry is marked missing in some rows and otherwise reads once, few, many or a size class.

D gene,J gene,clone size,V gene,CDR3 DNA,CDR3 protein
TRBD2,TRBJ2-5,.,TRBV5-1,TGCGCCAGCAGCGCTCTCACTAGCGGGAGGGCCGGGGAGACCCAGTACTTC,CASSALTSGRAGETQYF
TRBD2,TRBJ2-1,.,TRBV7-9,TGTGCCAGCACCCCCCCTGGGCGGGAGGGCAGCAATGAGCAGTTCTTC,CASTPPGREGSNEQFF
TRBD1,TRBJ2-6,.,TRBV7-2,TGTGCCAGCAGCCCCCTTGGGACAGCCTCTGGGGCCAACGTCCTGACTTTC,CASSPLGTASGANVLTF
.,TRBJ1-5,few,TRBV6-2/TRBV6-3,TGTGCCAGCGATCGGGGTGATAGCAATCAGCCCCAGCATTTT,CASDRGDSNQPQHF
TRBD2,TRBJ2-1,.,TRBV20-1,TGCACCAGCGGCGGGGCTAGCGGGAGCCGCGAGCAGTTCTTC,CTSGGASGSREQFF
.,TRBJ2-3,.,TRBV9,TGTGCCAGCAGCGCCTATTGGAACCGACTAGATACGCAGTATTTT,CASSAYWNRLDTQYF
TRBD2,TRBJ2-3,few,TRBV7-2,TGTGCCAGCAGCTTAGTAAGAGGGAGGGCCGGAGATACGCAGTATTTT,CASSLVRGRAGDTQYF
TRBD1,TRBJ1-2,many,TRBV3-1,TGTGCCAGCAGCCAAGACAGGGGGCTCTATGGCTACACCTTC,CASSQDRGLYGYTF
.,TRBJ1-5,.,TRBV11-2,TGTGCCAGCAGCCTAGTAAGCAATCAGCCCCAGCATTTT,CASSLVSNQPQHF
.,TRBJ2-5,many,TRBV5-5,TGTGCCAGCAGCTTGGCCCCCTCGGGGGAGACCCAGTACTTC,CASSLAPSGETQYF
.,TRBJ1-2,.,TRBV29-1,TGCAGCGTTGAAGAATGGGGGAGAGTCTCTGGCTACACCTTC,CSVEEWGRVSGYTF
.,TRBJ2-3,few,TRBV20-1,TGCAGTGCCCAGAGGGGGGAGACTAGCACAGATACGCAGTATTTT,CSAQRGETSTDTQYF
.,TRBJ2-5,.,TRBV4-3,TGCGCCAGCAGCCAAGTCATTCAGGGCAATGAGCAGTACTTC,CASSQVIQGNEQYF
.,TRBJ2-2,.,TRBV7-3,TGTGCCAGCAGCTTAACAAGGGACACCGGGGAGCTGTTTTTT,CASSLTRDTGELFF
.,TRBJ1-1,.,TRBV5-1,TGCGCCAGCAGCGAGACTCAGGGCAGGGACACTGAAGCTTTCTTT,CASSETQGRDTEAFF
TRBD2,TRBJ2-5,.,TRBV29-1,TGCAGCGTTGCACCGGGACTAGAAGAGACCCAGTACTTC,CSVAPGLEETQYF
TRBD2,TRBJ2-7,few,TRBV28,TGTGCCAGCAGTTCCTTAGCGGGGAGCTCCTACAATGAGCAGTACTTC,CASSSLAGSSYNEQYF
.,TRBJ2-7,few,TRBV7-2,TGTGCCAGCAGCTCCCTTCGACTAGGTGAGCAGTACTTC,CASSSLRLGEQYF
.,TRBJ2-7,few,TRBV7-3,TGTGCCAGCAGCCGCTACTCCCTAGGTGAATACGAGCAGTACTTC,CASSRYSLGEYEQYF
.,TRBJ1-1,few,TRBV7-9,TGTGCCAGCAGCTTCAGGGTCATGAACACTGAAGCTTTCTTT,CASSFRVMNTEAFF
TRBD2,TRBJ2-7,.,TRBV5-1,TGCGCCAGCGGGGCTAGCGGGCCAAGGGGCGAGCAGTACTTC,CASGASGPRGEQYF
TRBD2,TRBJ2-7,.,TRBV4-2,TGTGCCAGCAGCCAAGATGGGCTAGCGGGAGGGGGGTACTTC,CASSQDGLAGGGYF
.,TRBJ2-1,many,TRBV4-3,TGCGCCAGCAGCCAAGAAACAGTCGGCGAGCAGTTCTTC,CASSQETVGEQFF
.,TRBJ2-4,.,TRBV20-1,TGCAGTCTCCAGGGGACCGCCGGCAACATTCAGTACTTC,CSLQGTAGNIQYF
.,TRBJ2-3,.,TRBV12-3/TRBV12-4,TGTGCCAACAGTCTTTCCGGACTGAACAGGGTACATACGCAGTATTTT,CANSLSGLNRVHTQYF
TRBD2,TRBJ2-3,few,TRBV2,TGTGCCAGCACCGGACTGGGGCGGGGGGGCACAGATACGCAGTATTTT,CASTGLGRGGTDTQYF
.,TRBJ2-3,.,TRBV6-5,TGTGCCAGCAGTGTACCGGGACAACTTCATACGCAGTATTTT,CASSVPGQLHTQYF
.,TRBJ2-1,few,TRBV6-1,TGTGCCAGCAGTGAACTTAACCGGAATGAGCAGTTCTTC,CASSELNRNEQFF
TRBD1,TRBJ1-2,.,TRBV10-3,TGTGCCACCGTAAAGACAGGGGGTGGCTACACCTTC,CATVKTGGGYTF
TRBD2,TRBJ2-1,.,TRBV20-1,TGCAGTGCTAGAGCCCAAGCGGGGGCCTCCCCCAATGAGCAGTTCTTC,CSARAQAGASPNEQFF